The clone carrying this TCR beta chain was seen at least ten times. What it recognizes is unknown. The V and J ends lost 6 bases and 0 bases respectively, with 15 bases between them. The CDR3 extends over 15 amino acids. Germline-derived CDR1 and CDR2 are MNHNY and SVGAGI (reference sequence). This record comes from a study of T cell repertoires in cytomegalovirus infection. Study details: Indications came from public TCR beta signatures; they pointed to CMV infection and to a matching HLA type.

General study results and limits: Ex vivo, HLA-C-restricted CMV-specific TCR beta clonotypes prevailed over the rest of the response.

TCRdb re-derived calls from the reads in MiXCR, one entry per CDR3 protein. Among approximately 750,000 distinct CDR3 sequences, roughly 36% were seen once, and the ten largest hold 2.8%. The chain links TRBV6-6 to TRBJ2-7, with D perhaps matching TRBD1 or TRBD2 (5 bases each). Sequenced input: PBMCs. This TCR derives from a human donor in good health (CMV status not recorded). Some clones in this sample may be carry-over from other donors' samples. The CDR3 reads CASRIGASPSYEQYF. The CDR3 region has the DNA TGTGCCAGCAGGATCGGGGCCTCACCCTCCTACGAGCAGTACTTC.